The clone carrying this T cell receptor beta chain was recorded at least ten times. Its antigen is still unknown. A read error may produce the germline difference seen at one junction end. The data belong to a study of T-cell memory formation after mild COVID-19. 5'RACE primed at constant segments yielded TCR alpha and TCR beta cDNA libraries bearing sample barcodes and UMIs. TCRdb ran MiXCR on the 5' RACE reads and lists one entry per CDR3 protein. In the table there are fewer than 700,000 distinct CDR3 sequences, roughly a fifth of which are singletons. CDR3 length: 15 residues. Per the germline V gene, CDR1 is MDHEN and CDR2 is SYDVKM. Study outcomes and limitations: Within pre-infection memory, some responding clones were found, suggesting cross-reactive memory joined.

Material: PBMCs or a T cell subset sorted from them (not recorded which). The receptor comes from an adult woman who had mild COVID-19 (a few samples of this study predate the infection). Cell type and time point are not known. V and J are TRBV28 and TRBJ2-7; TRBD1 matches 9 bases. The CDR3 spells CASSSPGQGTYEQYF. CDR3 in DNA: TGCGCCAGCAGCTCGCCGGGACAGGGAACCTACGAGCAGTACTTC.